This entry concerns a single T cell receptor (beta chain). The table lists this clonotype with many counts. Its antigen specificity is not known. Base qualities were left out, and no much larger clone turns up one base away. A case-control design nested within a healthcare worker cohort in London, UK, was used, with weekly nasopharyngeal swab PCR tests and blood sampling performed. Healthcare workers were recruited during the week of the UK lockdown, between 23 and 31 March 2020, and followed weekly for up to roughly 16 weeks. The library was made by 5' RACE. Instrument on record: NextSeq 500. The TCR library protocol attached unique molecular identifiers to individual cDNA molecules to correct for sequencing error and PCR bias. Sequencing covered both TCR alpha and beta chains, and within each sample the abundances of alpha and beta sequences were tightly co-correlated. The study's processing was this. V gene, J gene and CDR3 annotation of TCR sequences was performed with Decombinator V4. Expanded TCRs were defined as changing significantly between any two time points under a Poisson model with p below 0.0001. TCR abundances were normalised to the total number of TCRs sequenced per sample and expressed as counts per million. TRAV1-2 paired with TRAJ12, TRAJ20 or TRAJ33 defined MAIT TCRs, while TRAV10 paired with TRAJ18 defined iNKT TCRs. VDJdb, accessed on 1 November 2021, was searched for TCRs annotated for CMV, EBV and SARS-CoV-2, and TCRs annotated for more than one antigen were excluded. TCRdb handled the public reads itself, with Q25 trimming in fastp and clone calling in MiXCR, and kept productive beta chains. For every CDR3 protein sequence, its rows merge into one entry that carries the most common genes and DNA. The V and J calls and clone size come from TCRdb's table, not from the authors' own analysis. Here the sample has around 30,000 distinct CDR3 sequences; 5% to 6.5% occur a single time. The ten largest clones capture roughly 7.1% of the sample.

These data are taken from a study of early T cells in non-severe SARS-CoV-2 infection (dated by TCRdb to 2020 to 2022). Looking at the study overall: Because TCR sequencing relied on bulk RNA taken from unsorted whole blood, pairing of alpha and beta chains was not possible.

The germline V gene gives CDR1 as SGDLS and CDR2 as YYNGEE. There are 14 amino acids in the CDR3, from cysteine to phenylalanine inclusive. Only CDR3 DNA is held: 42 bases, read in frame from base 1. V is pared back by 4 bases and J by 9 bases, with 17 bases lying between the germline termini. Overall study results and their limits: Matching against VDJdb was skewed toward anti-spike CD8 responses, likely underestimated virus-specific expansions, and missed private and CD4 specificities.

Material for sequencing was whole blood. The sequence links TRBV9 to TRBJ2-1; D gene: possibly TRBD1, on 7 matching bases. The receptor was isolated from an adult who was a healthcare worker with PCR-confirmed SARS-CoV-2 infection or an uninfected control (not recorded which). The sequenced DNA is TGTGCCAGCAGCACAAGTGGAGGGGGCCGTGAGCAGTTCTTC. Its translation reads: CASSTSGGGREQFF.